This TCR beta chain came from a study of OX40 agonist ivuxolimab in advanced cancers. Broadly, across the study: Ivuxolimab was an agonistic, fully human IgG2 monoclonal antibody directed against OX40 (CD134), a costimulatory receptor. Intravenous ivuxolimab was administered to patients every 2 weeks at six dose levels: 0.01, 0.1, 0.3, 1.5, 3 and 10 mg/kg. Among the roughly 52 dose-escalation patients, roughly 20 had hepatocellular carcinoma, roughly 15 melanoma, 9 renal cell carcinoma and 9 head and neck cancer. In the dose-escalation cohort, 82.7% of patients were male, and the mean age was 60 years with a range of about 20 to 79. Prior anti-PD-1, anti-PD-L1 or anti-CTLA-4 therapy was permitted, and 35% to 40% of dose-escalation patients had received checkpoint inhibitors. Partial responses occurred in three dose-escalation patients: two with cutaneous melanoma and one with hepatocellular carcinoma. Peripheral TCRbeta sequencing was intended to test whether TCR sequence diversity was altered and clonal T-cell expansion was caused by ivuxolimab. The paper describes the monotherapy dose-escalation part (N of about 47 patients) of the phase I trial of ivuxolimab. The study at large found these results: On average, CD8+ T cells showed more expanded clones than CD4+ T cells after ivuxolimab. At doses of 0.1 to 3.0 mg/kg, clonal expansion of both CD4+ and CD8+ blood T cells was observed from baseline to week 6. In partial responders in the 0.1-3.0 mg/kg groups, normalized peripheral clonal expansion was found to be among the lowest, especially among CD8+ T cells. Low levels of normalized T-cell clonal expansion were also seen in some nonresponding patients. Antigen specificity was not determined for the clonally expanded peripheral T cells.

The trial excluded patients who had a history of autoimmune disease or were on systemic immunosuppression. Peripheral blood for TCR sequencing was drawn from every dose cohort at baseline, at cycle 4 day 1 and at cycle 7 day 1. The samples were taken from a phase I, first-in-human, multicenter, open-label dose-escalation trial of ivuxolimab. Adults with locally advanced or metastatic head and neck squamous cell, hepatocellular, melanoma or renal cell carcinoma were enrolled in the trial. CD4+ and CD8+ T cells were sorted separately from peripheral blood before TCR sequencing. To sequence the TCRbeta CDR3 region, genomic DNA was isolated from the sorted cells. The immunoSEQ Assay was used to sequence the TCRbeta CDR3 regions. TCRdb provides this immuneACCESS table in a form limited to in-frame rearrangements. Some clones are lacking; in checked studies, under half of them reflect an unresolved V gene, and why the rest are absent is not known. This sample has 100,000 to 120,000 clones in its table, and roughly 90% of those were observed once. The biggest ten clones account for 0.5% to 0.8% of the sample.

V is pared back by 4 bases and J by 5 bases, with 18 bases lying between the germline termini. From the germline V gene (reference sequence), CDR1 is SGHKS and CDR2 is YYEKEE. Its CDR3 holds 15 amino acids, cysteine through phenylalanine. The sequence is cut down to CDR3 DNA, 45 bases in frame from base 1. Comments on this clone: Its cognate antigen has yet to be identified. Base-call qualities are not available, and no considerably larger clone is one nucleotide away.

This sequence uses TRBV5-5 and TRBJ2-5; 6 matching bases give a weak D call of TRBD2. The source of this sequence is an adult with an advanced solid tumor such as melanoma, head and neck, liver or kidney cancer. The source material was CD4+ or CD8+ T cells sorted from blood, sampled in a trial of the OX40 agonist ivuxolimab. The CDR3 here reads CASSLPTSLRETQYF. The DNA sequence is TGTGCCAGCAGCCTACCTACTAGCTTGAGGGAGACCCAGTACTTC.